This TCR beta chain was sequenced for a study of cytomegalovirus exposure and HLA in healthy donors. The CDR3 runs 17 residues. Germline V gene lookup returns CDR1 MNHNS and CDR2 SASEGT. Trimming removed 1 base at V and 4 bases at J, with 18 bases between. Notes on the study in general: In a later analysis, a genetic analysis reported fewer productive-TCR N-insertions in an Asian-associated ancestry cluster than the cohort average. Presence/absence analyses supposed approximately even sequencing depth among donors. Among TCR beta chains, those listed as cytomegalovirus-associated numbered around 160.

Note on this clone: No antigen is known for it.

Both 60 Vbeta primers and 13 Jbeta primers went into the PCR. The assay was immunoSEQ multiplex PCR, and TCRdb's table has in-frame clones only and misses some. The sample lists about 200,000 clones; around 86% were seen once. Whereas donors were nominally healthy upon sampling, unrecorded immune exposures were probable. The sample was PBMCs. The TCR comes from a man in his thirties or forties in good health and CMV-seronegative. The V gene is TRBV6-1, the J gene TRBJ2-3, with D perhaps matching TRBD2 (6 bases). This CDR3 reads CASSEGLAVGGPDTQYF. In DNA form, the CDR3 reads TGTGCCAGCAGTGAAGGGCTGGCCGTGGGAGGCCCAGATACGCAGTATTTT.